The TCR beta chain under discussion was sequenced for a study of beta chain features in type 1 diabetes. The CDR3 spans 20 residues. The J segment lost 0 bases and the V segment lost 2 bases, leaving 13 bases of the junction unmatched. CDR1 is SQVTM and CDR2 is ANQGSEA in the germline V gene. General study results and limits: HLA effects on TCRB rearrangement stayed unresolved here.

With respect to this clone: The antigen is unknown.

The isolated RNA, all of it, was reverse transcribed, so expressed TCRB transcripts were what got sequenced. TCRdb keeps only in-frame clones here, not all; method: immunoSEQ multiplex PCR. The sample consists of a few hundred thousand clones, approximately 11% of them appearing once. This receptor was taken from a woman aged 25 to 39 in good health. The sequenced sample was naive CD4+ T cells from blood. The chain links TRBV29-1 to TRBJ2-1, with TRBD2 matching over 13 bases. The CDR3 loop is CSVEPWEGLAGTGSYNEQFF. The CDR3 DNA sequence: TGCAGCGTTGAACCGTGGGAGGGACTAGCGGGAACCGGCTCCTACAATGAGCAGTTCTTC.